This T cell receptor beta chain was identified in a study of neurological immune-mediated disorders. MiXCR, run by TCRdb on the 5' RACE reads, gives a single entry per CDR3 protein. The sample shows 26,000 or so distinct CDR3 sequences, 20% to 25% of them seen only once. Blood bank volunteers in Maryland, USA, served as healthy controls. This clonotype was recorded at least ten times. CDR1 SGHDT and CDR2 YYEEEE come from the germline V gene. V was shortened by 0 bases and J by 0 bases, with 9 bases between the two germline ends. The CDR3 covers 15 residues. The V call is TRBV5-6, the J call TRBJ1-2; the D gene is possibly TRBD1 (5 bases). The source of this sequence is an older woman in good health. Material: PBMCs. The CDR3: CASSLVGTTNYGYTF. The CDR3 coding sequence is TGTGCCAGCAGCTTGGTAGGGACGACTAACTATGGCTACACCTTC.